This TCR beta chain comes out of a study of cytomegalovirus exposure and HLA in healthy donors. Whole-study results and caveats: Association of a missense DCLRE1C variant with TCR beta V- and J-gene trimming was reported in a later analysis. Within an earlier analysis, most TCR beta V segments proved productive either about 90% or about 30% of the time. Highly shared sequence variants in one cluster were likely a sequencing artifact.

This clone has a single count. Its matching antigen is unknown. Per the germline V gene, CDR1 is SGHRS and CDR2 is YFSETQ. V lost 4 bases, J lost 8 bases, and 17 bases stayed unmatched. This CDR3 spans 17 amino acids. Donors counted as nominally healthy when sampled, yet unrecorded immune exposures were likely. Use of 60 Vbeta and 13 Jbeta primers characterized the PCR. Method: immunoSEQ multiplex PCR; TCRdb's copy keeps in-frame clones and lacks some. Here the sample spans under 200,000 clones, about three quarters being singletons. The sequence was obtained from a woman between 40 and 50 years old in good health and CMV-seropositive. The sequencing sample was made of PBMCs. This rearrangement joins TRBV5-1 to TRBJ1-2; TRBD1 aligns across 10 bases. DNA for the CDR3: TGCGCCAGCAGCCTACACGTACCGGGACAGGGGCCGGGCGGCTACACCTTC. This encodes CASSLHVPGQGPGGYTF.